This TCR beta chain was obtained from a study of blood T cell repertoires in COVID-19. Background on the study: Samples representing acute and convalescent COVID-19 were sourced from the United States, Italy and Spain. PBMCs, B-cell-depleted T cells, or T cells provided the cDNA or gDNA that made up the material.

The length of the CDR3 is 16 residues. Germline V gene data show CDR1 as MNHNS and CDR2 as SASEGT. V lost 0 bases and J lost 2, with 14 bases in between. Under the authors' procedure: Reference gene primer amplification gave nucleated cell count estimates. The data were produced by immunoSEQ multiplex PCR, yet TCRdb's version contains in-frame clones alone and is incomplete. Clonal size and the V and J genes are those of that table, whereas D and trimming came from the DNA. The sample lists about 190,000 clones; more than 85% were seen once. The source material was peripheral blood. The chain links TRBV6-1 to TRBJ2-7, with D possibly TRBD2 on 6 matching bases. The receptor was derived from a man in his 70s with active or convalescent COVID-19. This CDR3 reads CASSEAGVAAPYEQYF. The DNA for the CDR3 is TGTGCCAGCAGTGAAGCTGGAGTAGCGGCTCCCTACGAGCAGTACTTC.